Presented here are 19 T cell receptor beta chains from one specimen sequenced in a study of cytomegalovirus exposure and HLA in healthy donors. 60 Vbeta and 13 Jbeta primers were used in PCR. TCRdb's table, derived via immunoSEQ multiplex PCR, lists solely in-frame clones and lacks some. The table lists over 75,000 clones, around 84% of them singletons. Sequenced: PBMCs. Every receptor here comes from a woman in her 50s in good health and CMV-seronegative.

The chain uses TRBV2 and TRBJ1-2; D gene ambiguous. Deletions cut 4 bases from V and 4 bases from J, with 10 bases between. Germline CDR1 and CDR2: SNHLY and FYNNEI. CDR3 length: 13 residues. Here the CDR3 reads CASSGAVFYGYTF. The CDR3 DNA reads TGTGCCAGCAGTGGAGCCGTGTTCTATGGCTACACCTTC.

The gene calls are TRBV5-1 and TRBJ2-1; 8 bases are a match to TRBD2. Germline CDR1 SGHRS, CDR2 YFSETQ. With 2 bases clipped from V and 8 bases from J, the junction kept 9 bases outside the gene matches. CDR3 length: 15 residues. As DNA, the CDR3 is TGCGCCAGCAGCTTAGCGGGAGATTGGGGCGATGAGCAGTTCTTC. Protein product: CASSLAGDWGDEQFF.

The chain recombines TRBV29-1 with TRBJ2-2, with D possibly being TRBD1 (6 bases). V was trimmed by 7 bases and J by 6 bases, leaving 15 bases between them. Germline CDR1 is SQVTM and CDR2 is ANQGSEA. The CDR3 has 13 amino acids. The CDR3 protein is CSGRHKGAGELFF. DNA of the CDR3: TGCAGCGGGAGACATAAGGGGGCCGGGGAGCTGTTTTTT.

The CDR3 region has the DNA TGTGCCATCAGTGAGTCTAGCAGAAGCAATCAGCCCCAGCATTTT. Amino acid sequence: CAISESSRSNQPQHF. The chain couples TRBV10-3 to TRBJ1-5, with D unclear. The CDR3 has 15 residues. V lost 0 bases to trimming and J lost 1 base, with 7 bases between them. The germline V gene has CDR1 ENHRY and CDR2 SYGVKD.

The chain carries TRBV5-1 and TRBJ2-5, with a tentative D call TRBD2 (6 bases). CDR1 and CDR2 from the germline V gene are SGHRS and YFSETQ. This CDR3 spans 18 amino acids. The ends were cut back, 0 bases at V and 5 bases at J, with 23 bases in the middle. Written as DNA, the CDR3 is TGCGCCAGCAGCTTGGCTCTCTTATCGACCAGAGGAGGGGAGACCCAGTACTTC. Its protein product is CASSLALLSTRGGETQYF.

The rearrangement uses TRBV18 and TRBJ1-2, with 9 positions matching TRBD1. Germline assignment: CDR1 KGHSH and CDR2 LQKENI. J gave up 4 bases and V 3 bases, and 6 bases lay outside the gene matches. The CDR3 sequence is 15 residues long. CDR3 DNA: TGTGCCAGCTCACCGGGACAGGGTAATGGCTATGGCTACACCTTC. Protein product: CASSPGQGNGYGYTF.

The genes are TRBV7-2 and TRBJ1-1; D remains unclear. The V end lost 8 bases, the J end lost 7 bases, and 17 bases lay between the germline ends. The CDR3 contains 13 residues. Germline loops: CDR1 SGHTA, CDR2 FQGNSA. Written as DNA, the CDR3 is TGTGCCAGCCGTTACCTGCGGGAGGTTGAAGCTTTCTTT. This sequence encodes CASRYLREVEAFF.

The V and J genes are TRBV6-5 and TRBJ2-6; D is unclear. Germline CDR1 is MNHEY and CDR2 is SVGAGI. The V gene lost 1 base and the J gene lost 0 bases, with 4 bases spanning the gap. The CDR3 totals 15 residues. In nucleotides, the CDR3 is TGTGCCAGCAGTTACTTCCACTCTGGGGCCAACGTCCTGACTTTC. Protein product: CASSYFHSGANVLTF.

The J gene is TRBJ2-7, the V gene TRBV28; 13 bases fit TRBD2. The V gene's germline CDR1 is MDHEN and CDR2 SYDVKM. V was clipped by 5 bases and J by 5 bases; unmatched bases: 9. The CDR3 totals 16 residues. The CDR3 bases are TGTGCCAGCAGTATACGGACTAGCGGGAGCTACCACGAGCAGTACTTC. It yields the protein CASSIRTSGSYHEQYF. Full variable domain (remainder filled in from reference TRBV28 and TRBJ2-7): DVKVTQSSRYLVKRTGEKVFLECVQDMDHENMFWYRQDPGLGLRLIYFSYDVKMKEKGDIPEGYSVSREKKERFSLILESASTNQTSMYLCASSIRTSGSYHEQYFGPGTRLTVT.

This clone was found a few times. The chain is built from TRBV6-4 and TRBJ2-3, with a tentative D call TRBD1 (6 bases). CDR1 and CDR2 from the germline V gene are MRHNA and SNTAGT. Trimming removed 8 bases at V and 1 base at J, with 13 bases between. CDR3 size: 14 residues. Here the CDR3 reads CASGATGGTDTQYF. In nucleotides, the CDR3 is TGTGCCAGCGGAGCGACAGGAGGCACAGATACGCAGTATTTT.

Turning to this clone: At one end the junction does not follow the germline gene, possibly because of a read error. The same CDR3 is also encoded by other DNA sequences in this sample. The chain links TRBV2 to TRBJ1-5; tentatively, D is TRBD1 (6 bases). CDR1 and CDR2 from the germline V gene are SNHLY and FYNNEI. This CDR3 region has 15 residues. CDR3 bases: TGTGCCAGCAGGGCAGGGGCCGAGGGCAATCAACCCCAGCATTTT. Translating gives CASRAGAEGNQPQHF.

The chain combines TRBV4-2 with TRBJ2-3; 8 bases are shared with TRBD2. This CDR3 is 17 amino acids long. Germline V gene lookup returns CDR1 LGHNA and CDR2 YNFKEQ. Trimming cost V 4 bases and J 1 base; bases outside gene matches: 10. As DNA, the CDR3 is TGTGCCAGCAGCCCCCAGGAAAGCGGGAGAGGCACAGATACGCAGTATTTT. It translates to CASSPQESGRGTDTQYF.

This clone was recorded only once. The V and J genes are TRBV27 and TRBJ1-1; the D is unclear. The CDR3 spans 13 residues. Between the trimmed V and J ends, which lost 2 bases and 11 bases, there was a span of 15 bases. Germline lookup yields CDR1 MNHEY and CDR2 SMNVEV (reference sequence). This CDR3 is CASSLHRGGRAFF. Written as DNA, the CDR3 is TGTGCCAGCAGTTTACATCGAGGTGGTCGGGCTTTCTTT.

The rearrangement links TRBV6-5 to TRBJ1-2, with D perhaps TRBD1 (6 bases). V was clipped by 2 bases and J by 4 bases, with 14 bases between them. Looked up from germline, CDR1 is MNHEY and CDR2 is SVGAGI. The CDR3 consists of 15 residues. The CDR3 spells CASSYRHAGAYGYTF. The CDR3 DNA reads as TGTGCCAGCAGTTACCGCCATGCAGGGGCCTATGGCTACACCTTC.

This clone appeared a single time. This sequence joins TRBV7-3 and TRBJ1-5, with 12 positions matching TRBD1. The CDR3 runs to 20 residues. The germline V gene encodes CDR1 SGHTA and CDR2 FQGTGA. Trimming removed 1 base from V and 1 base from J; junction bases left unmatched: 11. CDR3 in amino acids: CASSLRVLRDRGRSNQPQHF. CDR3 DNA sequence: TGTGCCAGCAGCTTAAGGGTTTTACGGGACAGGGGGCGAAGCAATCAGCCCCAGCATTTT.

In nucleotides, the CDR3 is TGTGCCAGCAGTGGTCTCTCCTATAATTCACCCCTCCACTTT. This encodes CASSGLSYNSPLHF. This sequence joins TRBV6-1 and TRBJ1-6; D uncertain. Between the trimmed V and J ends, which lost 4 bases and 0 bases, there was a span of 4 bases. Germline CDR1 is MNHNS and CDR2 is SASEGT. This CDR3 region has 14 residues.

This clone was counted only a few times. The chain recombines TRBV6-5 with TRBJ1-1, with 11 bases that match TRBD1. J gave up 5 bases and V 5 bases, and 4 bases lay outside the gene matches. The CDR3 spans 14 residues. The germline V gene has CDR1 MNHEY and CDR2 SVGAGI. CDR3 sequence reads: CASSRTGGETEAFF. As DNA, the CDR3 is TGTGCCAGCAGTCGGACAGGGGGCGAAACTGAAGCTTTCTTT.

This clone was observed a single time. The chain couples TRBV27 to TRBJ2-7; D gene unclear. Deletions cut 3 bases from V and 2 bases from J, with 8 bases between. The germline V gene encodes CDR1 MNHEY and CDR2 SMNVEV (reference sequence). This CDR3 has 13 amino acids. CDR3 sequence: CASSFGFTYEQYF. CDR3 coding DNA: TGTGCCAGCAGTTTTGGCTTCACCTACGAGCAGTACTTC.

The chain combines TRBV30 with TRBJ2-3, with 10 bases that match TRBD2. The CDR3 has 15 amino acids. Trimming cost V 3 bases and J 5 bases; bases outside gene matches: 8. Per the germline V gene, CDR1 is GTSNPN and CDR2 is SVGIG (reference sequence). CDR3 sequence reads: CAWSLSGGAGDTQYF. In nucleotides, the CDR3 is TGTGCCTGGAGCTTAAGCGGGGGGGCAGGAGATACGCAGTATTTT.